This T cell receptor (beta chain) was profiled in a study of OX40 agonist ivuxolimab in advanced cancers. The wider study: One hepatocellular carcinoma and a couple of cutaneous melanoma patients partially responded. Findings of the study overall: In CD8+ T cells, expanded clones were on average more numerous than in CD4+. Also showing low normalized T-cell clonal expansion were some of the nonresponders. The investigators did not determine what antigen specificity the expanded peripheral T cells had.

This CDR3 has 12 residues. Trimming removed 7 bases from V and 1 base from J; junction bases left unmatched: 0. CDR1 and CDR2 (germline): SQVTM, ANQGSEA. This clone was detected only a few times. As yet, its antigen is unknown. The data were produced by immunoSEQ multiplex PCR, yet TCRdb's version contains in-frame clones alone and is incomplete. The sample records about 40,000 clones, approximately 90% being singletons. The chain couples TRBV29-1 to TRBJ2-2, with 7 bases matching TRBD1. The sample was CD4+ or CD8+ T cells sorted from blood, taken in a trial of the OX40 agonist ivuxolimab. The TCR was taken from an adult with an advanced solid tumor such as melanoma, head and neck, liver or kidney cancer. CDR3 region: CSGQGNTGELFF. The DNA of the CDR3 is TGCAGCGGACAGGGGAACACCGGGGAGCTGTTTTTT.